The 23 T cell receptor beta chains given below trace back to one sample, sequenced in a study of T cell responses to AZD1222 COVID-19 vaccine. Repertoires were generated with immunoSEQ multiplex PCR, while TCRdb's copy carries only in-frame clones and drops some. The table lists some 150,000 clones, around nine tenths of them singletons. The sequencing used peripheral blood, collected 28 days after the second AZD1222 dose. The source of these receptors is an adult who received the AZD1222 COVID-19 vaccine.

The V call is TRBV4-2, the J call TRBJ1-4; tentatively, D is TRBD1 (5 bases). Trimming pared 6 bases from V and 5 bases from J, leaving 10 bases between. CDR1 and CDR2 from the germline V gene are LGHNA and YNFKEQ. This CDR3 is 13 amino acids long. Written as DNA, the CDR3 is TGTGCCAGCAGTGGGGGGGGGAATGAAAAACTGTTTTTT. As protein: CASSGGGNEKLFF.

The chain employs TRBV5-6 and TRBJ1-2, with D tentatively TRBD1 (5 bases). The CDR3 runs 15 residues. The germline V gene has CDR1 SGHDT and CDR2 YYEEEE. V lost 2 bases and J lost 4, with 15 bases in between. The CDR3 bases are TGTGCCAGCAGCTTTGGGTCAGGGTCTAGCTATGGCTACACCTTC. This sequence encodes CASSFGSGSSYGYTF.

This clone was seen just once. This sequence joins TRBV9 and TRBJ2-6; the D gene could be TRBD1 or TRBD2 (5 bases each). V was shortened by 3 bases and J by 5 bases, with 15 bases between the two germline ends. Germline V gene sequence: CDR1 SGDLS, CDR2 YYNGEE. This CDR3 has 16 residues. CDR3 DNA sequence: TGTGCCAGCAGCGGGGGGAATTCGCTCCGGGCCAACGTCCTGACTTTC. This encodes CASSGGNSLRANVLTF.

This chain uses TRBV7-6 with TRBJ2-3; D remains ambiguous. V was cut by 5 bases and J by 1 base, with 16 bases left in between. The germline gives CDR1 SGHVS, CDR2 FNYEAQ. CDR3 length: 16 amino acids. CDR3 DNA: TGTGCCAGCAGCGTCATGGGTCCGGCGGGCACAGATACGCAGTATTTT. Translated, it gives CASSVMGPAGTDTQYF.

This clone was counted once. The chain uses TRBV7-9 and TRBJ2-4; TRBD1 matches at 10 bases. The CDR3 runs 15 residues. V dropped 2 bases and J dropped 5; count of bases not matched to a gene: 3. Germline-derived CDR1 and CDR2 are SEHNR and FQNEAQ (reference sequence). The DNA for the CDR3 is TGTGCCAGCAGCTTAAGGGACAGGGGCCAAAACATTCAGTACTTC. Translating gives CASSLRDRGQNIQYF.

The chain recombines TRBV2 with TRBJ2-5; TRBD2 aligns across 14 bases. Germline V gives CDR1 SNHLY, CDR2 FYNNEI. The CDR3 runs 17 residues. V shed 8 bases and J 5 bases; nucleotides not matched to a gene: 13. DNA of the CDR3: TGTGCCAGCCGGTCTCGGACTAGCGGGGGGTCTCGGGAGACCCAGTACTTC. Amino acids: CASRSRTSGGSRETQYF.

CDR3 DNA sequence: TGTGCCAGCAGTCCAACTGACAGGGCCTTTGGCTACACCTTC. Translated, it gives CASSPTDRAFGYTF. The chain couples TRBV6-5 to TRBJ1-2; 7 positions agree with TRBD1. Germline CDR1 and CDR2: MNHEY and SVGAGI. The CDR3 has 14 residues. Trimming cost V 5 bases and J 7 bases; bases outside gene matches: 10.

In nucleotides, the CDR3 is TGTGCCAGCTCACCACCGAACAGGGGGAGGACTGAAGCTTTCTTT. Translating it yields CASSPPNRGRTEAFF. V gene TRBV18 combines with J gene TRBJ1-1; 8 bases are shared with TRBD1. CDR3 size: 15 residues. The V segment lost 0 bases and the J segment 5 bases; nucleotides outside the gene matches: 5. Germline CDR1 is KGHSH and CDR2 is LQKENI.

The rearrangement links TRBV16 to TRBJ2-1; 9 bases map to TRBD1. J was trimmed by 9 bases and V by 4 bases; bases with no gene match: 16. CDR1 and CDR2 from the germline V gene are KGHSY and FQNENV. The CDR3 sequence is 17 residues long. CDR3 bases: TGTGCCAGCAGCCTAACGGGACAGGGAACTTCGGGATTTGAGCAGTTCTTC. This gives the protein CASSLTGQGTSGFEQFF.

This rearrangement joins TRBV5-4 to TRBJ1-1; possible D gene TRBD1, 6 bases. V gave up 0 bases and J gave up 3 bases, with 9 bases separating them. The CDR3 is 14 amino acids. Germline-derived CDR1 and CDR2 are SGHNT and YYREEE (reference sequence). The CDR3 loop is CASSLGGGDTEAFF. DNA of the CDR3: TGTGCCAGCAGCTTGGGAGGGGGGGACACTGAAGCTTTCTTT.

The chain carries TRBV10-3 and TRBJ1-2; a weak D match, TRBD1 (6 bases). Trimming shortened V by 0 bases and J by 3 bases, and 11 bases separated the two germline ends. CDR1 and CDR2 (germline): ENHRY, SYGVKD. This CDR3 region has 15 residues. CDR3 DNA: TGTGCCATCAGTGAGTCCGGGGGGCAAGACTATGGCTACACCTTC. As protein: CAISESGGQDYGYTF.

The J gene is TRBJ1-2, the V gene TRBV12-3 or TRBV12-4; D is unresolved. The CDR3 spans 13 residues. Trimming shortened V by 7 bases and J by 0 bases, and 9 bases separated the two germline ends. DNA of the CDR3: TGTGCCAGCATAGGTGGAGCTAACTATGGCTACACCTTC. It codes for CASIGGANYGYTF.

The chain recombines TRBV12-3 or TRBV12-4 with TRBJ2-7, with 7 bases matching TRBD1. V lost 7 bases and J lost 3; bases outside the gene matches: 6. CDR3 size: 13 residues. CDR3: CASTSTGNYEQYF. In DNA, the CDR3 is TGTGCCAGCACCTCGACAGGGAACTACGAGCAGTACTTC.

The chain combines TRBV19 with TRBJ2-7, with TRBD1 matching 7 bases. This CDR3 spans 16 amino acids. Germline-derived CDR1 and CDR2 are LNHDA and SQIVND (reference sequence). V dropped 6 bases and J dropped 3; count of bases not matched to a gene: 14. This CDR3 is CASSLLPGTALYEQYF. In DNA form, the CDR3 reads TGTGCCAGTAGCCTTCTGCCCGGGACAGCCCTCTACGAGCAGTACTTC.

The chain links TRBV3-1 (or the pseudogene TRBV3-2) to TRBJ1-6; D remains ambiguous. With 3 bases removed from V and 7 bases from J, the gap between germline ends came to 7 bases. Per germline, CDR1 LGHDT and CDR2 YNNKEL (reference sequence). This CDR3 has 13 amino acids. As DNA, the CDR3 is TGTGCCAGCAGCCAGGGCGAGAATTCACCCCTCCACTTT. This encodes CASSQGENSPLHF.

This rearrangement joins TRBV12-3 or TRBV12-4 to TRBJ2-2; D gene uncertain. This CDR3 comprises 12 residues. The germline V and J ends were trimmed by 3 bases and 7 bases, with 6 bases remaining between them. For the CDR3, the DNA is TGTGCCAGCAGTTTCGGATTCGGGGAGCTGTTTTTT. Translation gives CASSFGFGELFF.

The gene calls are TRBV6-2 or TRBV6-3 and TRBJ1-2, with no clear D. The germline CDR1 and CDR2 sequences are MNHEY and SVGEGT. The CDR3 has 15 residues. Trimming stripped 0 bases from V and 7 bases from J, with 15 bases between. For the CDR3, the DNA is TGTGCCAGCAGTTACTCAGGGTGGGCAGATCGTGGCTACACCTTC. This gives the protein CASSYSGWADRGYTF.

This CDR3 reads CASSQALARYSPLHF. The CDR3 region has the DNA TGCGCCAGCAGCCAAGCCCTGGCCCGATATTCACCCCTCCACTTT. The chain recombines TRBV4-3 with TRBJ1-6, with D unclear. From germline, CDR1 is LGHNA and CDR2 YSLEER. Deletions cut 1 base from V and 8 bases from J, with 12 bases between. This CDR3 is built from 15 residues.

V is TRBV2 and J is TRBJ1-4; 7 bases are a match to TRBD1. This CDR3 region has 13 residues. With 7 bases clipped from V and 5 bases from J, the junction kept 4 bases outside the gene matches. Per the germline V gene, CDR1 is SNHLY and CDR2 is FYNNEI. This chain's CDR3 is CASNGDRNEKLFF. CDR3 coding DNA: TGTGCCAGCAATGGGGACAGAAATGAAAAACTGTTTTTT.

V usage is TRBV30 and J usage is TRBJ1-1; D not certain. The germline V and J ends were trimmed by 8 bases and 0 bases, with 13 bases remaining between them. Germline V gives CDR1 GTSNPN, CDR2 SVGIG (reference sequence). The CDR3 contains 13 residues. The DNA of the CDR3 is TGTGCCGGGGAACAAAGGGTGAACACTGAAGCTTTCTTT. It codes for CAGEQRVNTEAFF.

The chain carries TRBV5-4 and TRBJ1-1; possible D gene TRBD1, 5 bases. V was clipped by 5 bases and J by 0 bases, with 11 bases between them. CDR1 and CDR2 (germline): SGHNT, YYREEE (reference sequence). The CDR3 sequence is 14 residues long. The CDR3 DNA reads TGTGCCAGCAGTCCGGGGACTTTGAACACTGAAGCTTTCTTT. This sequence encodes CASSPGTLNTEAFF.

This clone has only one observation. This chain links TRBV7-9 with TRBJ2-1; a possible D gene is TRBD2 (6 bases). The length of the CDR3 is 14 residues. Germline V lookup: CDR1 SEHNR, CDR2 FQNEAQ (reference sequence). Trimming took off 2 bases at V and 6 bases at J, with 11 bases between the two ends. The DNA for the CDR3 is TGTGCCAGCAGCTTAAGTACTAGCCGCAATGAGCAGTTCTTC. This codes for CASSLSTSRNEQFF.

V is TRBV6-5 and J is TRBJ2-2; possibly TRBD1 for D (6 bases). Deletions cut 2 bases from V and 0 bases from J, with 10 bases between. CDR1 MNHEY and CDR2 SVGAGI come from the germline V gene. The CDR3 runs 16 residues. For the CDR3, the DNA is TGTGCCAGCAGTTACGGAAGGACAGCGAACACCGGGGAGCTGTTTTTT. This sequence encodes CASSYGRTANTGELFF.